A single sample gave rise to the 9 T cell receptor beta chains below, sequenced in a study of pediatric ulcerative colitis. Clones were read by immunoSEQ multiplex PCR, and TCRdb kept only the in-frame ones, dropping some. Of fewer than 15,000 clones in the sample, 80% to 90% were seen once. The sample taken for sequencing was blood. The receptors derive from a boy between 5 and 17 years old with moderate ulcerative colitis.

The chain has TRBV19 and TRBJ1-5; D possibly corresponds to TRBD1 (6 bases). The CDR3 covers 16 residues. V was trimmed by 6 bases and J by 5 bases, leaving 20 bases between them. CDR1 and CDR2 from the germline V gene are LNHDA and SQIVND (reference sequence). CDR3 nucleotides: TGTGCCAGTAGCTCACTCGGGGCAGGGGAACATCAGCCCCAGCATTTT. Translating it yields CASSSLGAGEHQPQHF.

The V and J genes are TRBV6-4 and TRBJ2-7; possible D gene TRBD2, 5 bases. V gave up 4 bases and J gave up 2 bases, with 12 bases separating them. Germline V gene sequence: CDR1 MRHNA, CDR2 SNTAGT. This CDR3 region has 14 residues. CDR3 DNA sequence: TGTGCCAGCAGTGGGTTAGCGCGAACCTACGAGCAGTACTTC. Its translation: CASSGLARTYEQYF.

CDR3 DNA: TGCGCCAGCAGCCAAGAAATAGCGGGGACTAATGAGCAGTTCTTC. Amino acid sequence: CASSQEIAGTNEQFF. This chain joins TRBV4-3 and TRBJ2-1, with 8 bases matching TRBD2. The V gene's germline CDR1 is LGHNA and CDR2 YSLEER. V was pared by 0 bases and J by 7 bases, with 5 bases of the junction left unmatched. The CDR3 contains 15 residues.

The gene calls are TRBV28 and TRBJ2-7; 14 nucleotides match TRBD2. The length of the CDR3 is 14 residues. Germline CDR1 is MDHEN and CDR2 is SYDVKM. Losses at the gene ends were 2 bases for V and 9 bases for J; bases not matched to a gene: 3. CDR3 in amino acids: CASSLAGTSGRQYF. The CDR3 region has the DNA TGTGCCAGCAGTTTAGCCGGGACTAGCGGGAGGCAGTACTTC.

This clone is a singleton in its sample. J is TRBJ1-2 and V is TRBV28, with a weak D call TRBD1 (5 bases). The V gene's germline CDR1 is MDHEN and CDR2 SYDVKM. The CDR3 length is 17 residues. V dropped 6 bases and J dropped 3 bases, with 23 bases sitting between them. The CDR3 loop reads CASRSDRMGVAYYGYTF. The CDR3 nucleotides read TGTGCCAGCAGGTCGGACCGGATGGGGGTGGCCTACTATGGCTACACCTTC.

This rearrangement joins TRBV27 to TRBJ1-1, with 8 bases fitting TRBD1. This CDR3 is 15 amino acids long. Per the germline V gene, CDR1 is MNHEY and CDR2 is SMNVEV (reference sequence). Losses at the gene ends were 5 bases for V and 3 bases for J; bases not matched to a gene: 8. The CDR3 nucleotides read TGTGCCAGCAGTATGACAGGGGTGGCGTACACTGAAGCTTTCTTT. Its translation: CASSMTGVAYTEAFF.

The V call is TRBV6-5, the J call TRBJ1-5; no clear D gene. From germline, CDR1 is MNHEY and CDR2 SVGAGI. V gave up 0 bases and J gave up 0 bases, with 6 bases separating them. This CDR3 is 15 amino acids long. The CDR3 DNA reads TGTGCCAGCAGTTACTCGATGTATAGCAATCAGCCCCAGCATTTT. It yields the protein CASSYSMYSNQPQHF.

CDR3 protein: CASNSQISNQPQHF. CDR3 nucleotide sequence: TGTGCCAGCAACTCTCAGATTAGCAATCAGCCCCAGCATTTT. This chain uses TRBV28 with TRBJ1-5; D unresolved. The germline CDR1 and CDR2 sequences are MDHEN and SYDVKM. V shed 7 bases and J shed 0 bases, with 10 bases lying between them. The CDR3 runs 14 residues.

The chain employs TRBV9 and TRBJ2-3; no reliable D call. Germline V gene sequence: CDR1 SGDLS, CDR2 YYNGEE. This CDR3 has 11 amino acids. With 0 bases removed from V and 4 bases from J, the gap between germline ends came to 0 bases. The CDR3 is CASSVADTQYF. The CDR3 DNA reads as TGTGCCAGCAGCGTAGCAGATACGCAGTATTTT.